This paragraph covers one T cell receptor beta chain sequence. Its specificity is not known. This sample was included in a study of blood T cells in healthy people across ages. Study results and caveats: TCR beta diversity was tightly associated with the proportion of naive T cells.

Through a sample-barcoded 5' primer and a J-beta primer mix, a second PCR was run for roughly 6 to 11 cycles. A single record per CDR3 protein comes from TCRdb applying MiXCR to the 5' RACE reads. The sample shows 500,000 to 550,000 distinct CDR3 sequences, around 24% of them seen only once. V shed 2 bases and J 2 bases; nucleotides not matched to a gene: 3. The V gene's germline CDR1 is LGHNA and CDR2 YSLEER. The CDR3 spans 14 residues. These data were likewise used in another study, on T cells of mothers and their children.

Sample: blood. The TCR sequence derives from a boy younger than 18 in good health. The chain employs TRBV4-3 and TRBJ2-7, with 7 positions matching TRBD2. CDR3 nucleotides: TGCGCCAGCAGCCAAAGCGGGGCGGCCTACGAGCAGTACTTC. Protein: CASSQSGAAYEQYF.